Sequencing of this TCR beta chain was carried out in a study of Graves' ophthalmopathy and Graves' hyperthyroidism. CDR1 is SQVTM and CDR2 is ANQGSEA in the germline V gene. This CDR3 is built from 12 residues. Trimming shortened V by 7 bases and J by 0 bases, and 10 bases separated the two germline ends. RNA served as the template for amplifying TCR beta CDR3 regions. Amplification began with first-round RT-PCR using HTBI primers, then second-round multiplex PCR was performed. TCRdb re-called the multiplex PCR reads with MiXCR, one entry per CDR3 protein. The profile covers around 1.1 million distinct CDR3 sequences, with about two fifths appearing a single time and approximately 10% taken by the ten largest.

J is TRBJ2-7 and V is TRBV29-1; possibly TRBD2 for D (6 bases). The clonotype originates from an adult man with Graves' hyperthyroidism. The sequenced sample was peripheral blood or thyroid tissue (not recorded which). CDR3 coding DNA: TGCAGCGCCGGGGACTTCTCCTACGAGCAGTACTTC. Amino acid sequence: CSAGDFSYEQYF.